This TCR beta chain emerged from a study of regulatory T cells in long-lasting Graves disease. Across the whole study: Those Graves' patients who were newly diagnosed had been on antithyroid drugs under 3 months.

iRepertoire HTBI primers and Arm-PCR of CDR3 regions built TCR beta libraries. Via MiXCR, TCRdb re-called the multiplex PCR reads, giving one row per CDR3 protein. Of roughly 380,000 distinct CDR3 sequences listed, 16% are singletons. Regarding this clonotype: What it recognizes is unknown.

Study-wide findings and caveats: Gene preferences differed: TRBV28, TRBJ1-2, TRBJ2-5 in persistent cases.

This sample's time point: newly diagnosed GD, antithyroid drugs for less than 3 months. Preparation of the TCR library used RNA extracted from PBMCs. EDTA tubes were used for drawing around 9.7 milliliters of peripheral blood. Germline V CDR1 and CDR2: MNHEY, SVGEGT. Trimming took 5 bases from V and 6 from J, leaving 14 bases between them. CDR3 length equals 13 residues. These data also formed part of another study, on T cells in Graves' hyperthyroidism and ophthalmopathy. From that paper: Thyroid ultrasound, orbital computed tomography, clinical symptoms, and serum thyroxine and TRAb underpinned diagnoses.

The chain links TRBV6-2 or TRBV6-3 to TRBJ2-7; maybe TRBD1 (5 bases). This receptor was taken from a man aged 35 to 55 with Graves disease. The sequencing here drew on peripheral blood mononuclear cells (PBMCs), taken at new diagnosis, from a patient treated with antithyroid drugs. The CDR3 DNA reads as TGTGCCAGCAGTGTAGACAGCTGGGGCGAGCAGTACTTC. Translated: CASSVDSWGEQYF.